The 25 T cell receptor beta chains below were found in one sample sequenced in a study of shared clonotypes between healthy human individuals (dated by TCRdb to 2018 to 2021). Library prep was done by the immunoSEQ multiplex PCR assay. Imported from immuneACCESS, the table was reduced by TCRdb to in-frame sequences with V and J called. These copies leave out some clones; in studies compared against another copy, an unresolved V gene accounts for under half, and the cause of the remainder is not known. For this sample the table gives roughly 2 million clones, of which over 85% were detected only once. Together, the top ten hold about 0.13% of the sample. Sequencing was performed on naive CD4+ T cells sorted from blood. The cell subset or site label for this specimen denotes: CD45RA+ positively selected. These receptors were obtained from a man younger than 30 in good health.

The rearrangement uses TRBV27 and TRBJ1-2; D not resolved. The V gene's germline CDR1 is MNHEY and CDR2 SMNVEV (reference sequence). This CDR3 contains 15 residues. Trimming pared 2 bases from V and 6 bases from J, leaving 16 bases between. The CDR3 loop is CASSLTWEHVDGYTF. CDR3 nucleotides: TGTGCCAGCAGTTTAACCTGGGAGCATGTGGATGGCTACACCTTC.

The chain joins TRBV2 to TRBJ1-1; D is ambiguous. CDR1 and CDR2 (germline): SNHLY, FYNNEI. This CDR3 comprises 13 residues. Trimming left V 9 bases short and J 3 bases short, with 14 bases between. The CDR3 nucleotides read TGTGCCAGGGAAAGGGCTGGGGACACTGAAGCTTTCTTT. Protein: CARERAGDTEAFF.

The chain couples TRBV7-2 to TRBJ2-7, with 8 nucleotides matching TRBD2. Trimming cost V 0 bases and J 2 bases; bases outside gene matches: 9. This CDR3 contains 17 residues. CDR1 is SGHTA and CDR2 is FQGNSA in the germline V gene. The CDR3 nucleotides are TGTGCCAGCAGCTTAGCGTGGCTAGCGGGCGACCCCTACGAGCAGTACTTC. Protein sequence: CASSLAWLAGDPYEQYF.

The gene calls are TRBV9 and TRBJ2-2; D ambiguous. Germline lookup yields CDR1 SGDLS and CDR2 YYNGEE. The CDR3 is made up of 14 amino acids. Trimming took off 0 bases at V and 6 bases at J, with 9 bases between the two ends. The CDR3 reads CASSVATSPGELFF. CDR3 coding DNA: TGTGCCAGCAGCGTAGCTACGTCTCCCGGGGAGCTGTTTTTT.

The chain couples TRBV30 to TRBJ2-7; D perhaps matches TRBD2 (6 bases). Germline lookup yields CDR1 GTSNPN and CDR2 SVGIG (reference sequence). Trimming removed 2 bases from V and 5 bases from J, with 19 bases in between. The CDR3 loop spans 15 amino acids. CDR3 DNA: TGTGCCTGGAGTCCGGGTGTGGAGGGGAGGAACGAGCAGTACTTC. Its translation: CAWSPGVEGRNEQYF.

The chain combines TRBV15 with TRBJ2-7; perhaps D is TRBD1 or TRBD2 (5 bases each). The CDR3 contains 17 residues. Trimming removed 2 bases at V and 3 bases at J, with 20 bases between. The germline gives CDR1 LNHNV, CDR2 YYDKDF (reference sequence). In nucleotides, the CDR3 is TGTGCCACCAGCAGACCTAGGGACCTCGGGTCTAACTACGAGCAGTACTTC. This codes for CATSRPRDLGSNYEQYF.

The chain uses TRBV18 and TRBJ2-5; perhaps TRBD1 as D (5 bases). Germline V lookup: CDR1 KGHSH, CDR2 LQKENI. Trimming stripped 3 bases from V and 3 bases from J, with 14 bases between. The CDR3 length is 15 residues. The CDR3 reads CASSPGGAGKETQYF. The CDR3 nucleotides are TGTGCCAGCTCACCGGGTGGGGCAGGGAAAGAGACCCAGTACTTC.

This chain joins TRBV5-4 and TRBJ2-7; D may be TRBD1 (5 bases). V was cut by 2 bases and J by 4 bases, with 10 bases left in between. The germline gives CDR1 SGHNT, CDR2 YYREEE (reference sequence). There are 13 residues in the CDR3. CDR3 in amino acids: CASSLDRPYEQYF. In nucleotides, the CDR3 is TGTGCCAGCAGCTTAGACAGACCATACGAGCAGTACTTC. Filled out from reference TRBV5-4 and TRBJ2-7, the complete variable domain reads ETGVTQSPTHLIKTRGQQVTLRCSSQSGHNTVSWYQQALGQGPQFIFQYYREEENGRGNFPPRFSGLQFPNYSSELNVNALELDDSALYLCASSLDRPYEQYFGPGTRLTVT.

V and J are TRBV5-1 and TRBJ2-1, with TRBD1 identical over 7 bases. This CDR3 is 16 amino acids long. Germline values: CDR1 SGHRS, CDR2 YFSETQ. V lost 4 bases, J lost 1 base, and 8 bases stayed unmatched. This CDR3 is CASSTQGQSSYNEQFF. In nucleotides, the CDR3 is TGCGCCAGCAGCACCCAGGGACAGTCTTCCTACAATGAGCAGTTCTTC.

V usage is TRBV2 and J usage is TRBJ1-2; D gene unclear. Germline V lookup: CDR1 SNHLY, CDR2 FYNNEI. V was pared by 1 base and J by 1 base, with 13 bases between. CDR3 length: 16 amino acids. This CDR3 is CASSEGAADNNYGYTF. In DNA, the CDR3 is TGTGCCAGCAGTGAAGGAGCGGCAGATAATAACTATGGCTACACCTTC.

As for this clone: The sample has other DNA sequences that encode this CDR3 too. The chain joins TRBV5-1 to TRBJ2-5; the D call may be TRBD1 or TRBD2 (5 bases each). V was cut by 0 bases and J by 1 base, with 7 bases left in between. This CDR3 is 14 amino acids long. Germline CDR1 and CDR2: SGHRS and YFSETQ. The CDR3 nucleotides read TGCGCCAGCAGCTTGGGGGGACCCCAAGAGACCCAGTACTTC. Amino acid sequence: CASSLGGPQETQYF. Full variable domain (rest looked up from reference TRBV5-1 and TRBJ2-5): KAGVTQTPRYLIKTRGQQVTLSCSPISGHRSVSWYQQTPGQGLQFLFEYFSETQRNKGNFPGRFSGRQFSNSRSEMNVSTLELGDSALYLCASSLGGPQETQYFGPGTRLLVL.

Points on this clone: A read error may be the cause here, since a much bigger clone is one base away. The identical CDR3 is also encoded by other nucleotide sequences in the sample. The chain uses TRBV27 and TRBJ2-7, with D perhaps matching TRBD2 (6 bases). Germline CDR1 and CDR2: MNHEY and SMNVEV (reference sequence). The CDR3 covers 16 residues. Deletions cut 0 bases from V and 2 bases from J, with 14 bases between. The CDR3 DNA sequence: TGTGCCAGCAGTTTATCCCCTCAGGGAGGCCCCTACGAGCAGTACTTC. Its protein product is CASSLSPQGGPYEQYF.

The chain couples TRBV2 to TRBJ2-1; D is possibly TRBD1 (6 bases). Deletions cut 6 bases from V and 0 bases from J, with 12 bases between. CDR3 size: 15 residues. The germline V gene has CDR1 SNHLY and CDR2 FYNNEI. For the CDR3, the DNA is TGTGCCAGCAGGTTGACAGGAAGCTCCTACAATGAGCAGTTCTTC. Translated: CASRLTGSSYNEQFF. Filled out from reference TRBV2 and TRBJ2-1, the complete variable domain reads EPEVTQTPSHQVTQMGQEVILRCVPISNHLYFYWYRQILGQKVEFLVSFYNNEISEKSEIFDDQFSVERPDGSNFTLKIRSTKLEDSAMYFCASRLTGSSYNEQFFGPGTRLTVL.

CDR3 coding DNA: TGCAGCGTTGAACGGCAAGGGGAAGAAAAACTGTTTTTT. Translated: CSVERQGEEKLFF. The gene calls are TRBV29-1 and TRBJ1-4; the D gene is possibly TRBD1 (5 bases). This CDR3 contains 13 residues. The germline CDR1 and CDR2 sequences are SQVTM and ANQGSEA. V gave up 2 bases and J gave up 8 bases, with 12 bases separating them.

This rearrangement joins TRBV18 to TRBJ1-2, with D maybe TRBD1 (5 bases). Trimming pared 6 bases from V and 1 base from J, leaving 12 bases between. The V gene's germline CDR1 is KGHSH and CDR2 LQKENI. The CDR3 is 14 residues long. CDR3 DNA sequence: TGTGCCAGCTCCCGGGACGCGGATAACTATGGCTACACCTTC. It translates to CASSRDADNYGYTF. Full variable domain (rest looked up from reference TRBV18 and TRBJ1-2): NAGVMQNPRHLVRRRGQEARLRCSPMKGHSHVYWYRQLPEEGLKFMVYLQKENIIDESGMPKERFSAEFPKEGPSILRIQQVVRGDSAAYFCASSRDADNYGYTFGSGTRLTVV.

This rearrangement joins TRBV6-6 to TRBJ1-6; D is perhaps TRBD1 (6 bases). This CDR3 spans 15 amino acids. V was shortened by 2 bases and J by 7 bases, with 12 bases between the two germline ends. CDR1 is MNHNY and CDR2 is SVGAGI in the germline V gene (reference sequence). The chain's CDR3 is CASSYIQGGNSPLHF. CDR3 nucleotide sequence: TGTGCCAGCAGTTACATACAGGGAGGGAATTCACCCCTCCACTTT.

This rearrangement joins TRBV6-1 to TRBJ2-5; D possibly matches TRBD1 or TRBD2 (6 bases each). Per germline, CDR1 MNHNS and CDR2 SASEGT. The CDR3 covers 13 residues. V shed 5 bases and J shed 4 bases, with 11 bases lying between them. CDR3 in amino acids: CASSLQGGETQYF. CDR3 DNA sequence: TGTGCCAGCAGTCTACAGGGAGGAGAGACCCAGTACTTC.

The chain uses TRBV19 and TRBJ2-3; D not resolved. CDR1 LNHDA and CDR2 SQIVND come from the germline V gene (reference sequence). Trimming removed 4 bases at V and 3 bases at J, with 11 bases between. The CDR3 loop spans 14 amino acids. CDR3 nucleotides: TGTGCCAGTAGTAAAGGTGCCGCAACAGATACGCAGTATTTT. Residues: CASSKGAATDTQYF.

CDR3 loop: CASSLGSGRAASYEQYF. The CDR3 nucleotides read TGTGCCAGCAGCTTAGGTTCGGGGAGGGCGGCTTCCTACGAGCAGTACTTC. The V gene is TRBV7-9, the J gene TRBJ2-7, with 7 nucleotides matching TRBD2. Germline CDR1 is SEHNR and CDR2 is FQNEAQ (reference sequence). Trimming took 1 base from V and 1 from J; bases not matched to a gene: 10. CDR3 length equals 17 residues.

The chain combines TRBV2 with TRBJ2-6, with D possibly matching TRBD1 (6 bases). The ends were cut back, 8 bases at V and 1 base at J, with 12 bases in the middle. Per the germline V gene, CDR1 is SNHLY and CDR2 is FYNNEI. CDR3 length: 15 residues. The CDR3 loop reads CASVDDRSGANVLTF. The CDR3 coding sequence is TGTGCCAGCGTGGACGACAGGTCTGGGGCCAACGTCCTGACTTTC.

This clone was picked up one time. Within the sample, other DNA sequences also encode this same CDR3. The chain is built from TRBV7-2 and TRBJ2-1, with D unclear. Trimming removed 5 bases at V and 8 bases at J, with 7 bases between. The CDR3 length is 11 residues. CDR1 and CDR2 from the germline V gene are SGHTA and FQGNSA. CDR3 nucleotide sequence: TGTGCCAGCAGCCTATACGATGAGCAGTTCTTC. Its protein is CASSLYDEQFF.

The genes are TRBV10-2 and TRBJ1-5; no reliable D call. The germline V gene has CDR1 WSHSY and CDR2 SAAADI. The CDR3 covers 12 residues. Between the trimmed V and J ends, which lost 0 bases and 7 bases, there was a span of 4 bases. The CDR3 region has the DNA TGCGCCAGCAGTGAGTCGAAACAGCCCCAGCATTTT. Its protein is CASSESKQPQHF.

The chain couples TRBV5-1 to TRBJ1-6; 10 bases are a match to TRBD1. CDR3 size: 16 residues. V lost 3 bases, J lost 10 bases, and 10 bases stayed unmatched. Per the germline V gene, CDR1 is SGHRS and CDR2 is YFSETQ. CDR3 in DNA: TGCGCCAGCAGCTCCGCCACGACAGGGGGCCCCTCACCCCTCCACTTT. It encodes CASSSATTGGPSPLHF.

This clone was seen only once. The chain joins TRBV2 to TRBJ1-4; TRBD1 might be the D (6 bases). The length of the CDR3 is 14 residues. Germline CDR1 SNHLY, CDR2 FYNNEI. Trimming cost V 6 bases and J 6 bases, with 14 bases left between them. The CDR3 nucleotides are TGTGCCAGCAGGGGAACAGGGCCCTATGAAAAACTGTTTTTT. Translation gives CASRGTGPYEKLFF.

As regards this clone: Within the sample, other DNA sequences also encode this same CDR3. The chain couples TRBV20-1 to TRBJ2-7, with no clear D. Looked up from germline, CDR1 is DFQATT and CDR2 is SNEGSKA (reference sequence). The length of the CDR3 is 11 residues. Trimming removed 3 bases at V and 3 bases at J, with 6 bases between. The CDR3, as DNA: TGCAGTGCTAGGGTGGGCTACGAGCAGTACTTC. Translating it yields CSARVGYEQYF.